This TCR beta chain was captured by sequencing in a study of T cells in narcolepsy. Findings of the study overall: Autoreactive clonotypes reportedly recurred in blood of same and different patients, not controls.

As regards this clone: Its matching antigen is unknown.

This CDR3 contains 15 residues. In germline, CDR1 is LNHDA, CDR2 SQIVND (reference sequence). Trimming at V came to 5 bases and at J to 4 bases, leaving 6 bases not matched to a gene. The repertoire was sequenced with immunoSEQ multiplex PCR; TCRdb's copy has only in-frame clones and lacks some. The sample yields tens of thousands of clones, approximately 80% seen once. The chain is built from TRBV19 and TRBJ1-3; 9 nucleotides line up with TRBD1. The clonotype was recovered from a human donor with narcolepsy. Material for sequencing was CD45RA- memory CD4+ T cells from PBMCs. CDR3 loop: CASSLGTGFGNTIYF. The DNA of the CDR3 is TGTGCCAGTAGTCTCGGGACAGGGTTCGGAAACACCATATATTTT. Complete variable domain (other parts from reference TRBV19 and TRBJ1-3): DGGITQSPKYLFRKEGQNVTLSCEQNLNHDAMYWYRQDPGQGLRLIYYSQIVNDFQKGDIAEGYSVSREKKESFPLTVTSAQKNPTAFYLCASSLGTGFGNTIYFGEGSWLTVV.